The clone carrying this TCR beta chain occurred a few times. Its antigen is undetermined. Naive CD8 isolation took CD45RO-negative cells positively selected for CCR7 and excluded terminally differentiated effector memory CD45RA+ cells. Donors, healthy HIV-negative adults, lacked recent acute infections or vaccinations. Germline CDR1 and CDR2: MNHNY and SVGAGI (reference sequence). The CDR3 has 15 amino acids. The ends lost 2 bases at V and 7 bases at J; junction bases unmatched: 7. The sample belongs to a study of shared clonotypes between healthy human individuals. Study information: Donor ages ranged 18 to 49 years: a couple of women, a few men. Study observations and caveats: A handful of donors showed sharing of roughly 5% of naive CD4 clonotypes.

Here immunoSEQ multiplex PCR was the method, and the copy in TCRdb shows in-frame clones only, minus some. Here the sample spans about 2.1 million clones, around 93% being singletons. Sample: naive CD8+ T cells from PBMCs. This rearrangement joins TRBV6-6 to TRBJ2-7; TRBD1 matches at 11 bases. The sequence came from a man aged 18 to 30 in good health. Some clones in this sample may be carry-over from other donors' samples. The CDR3 protein is CASSYLGQGANEQYF. The CDR3 bases are TGTGCCAGCAGTTACCTTGGACAGGGGGCAAATGAGCAGTACTTC.